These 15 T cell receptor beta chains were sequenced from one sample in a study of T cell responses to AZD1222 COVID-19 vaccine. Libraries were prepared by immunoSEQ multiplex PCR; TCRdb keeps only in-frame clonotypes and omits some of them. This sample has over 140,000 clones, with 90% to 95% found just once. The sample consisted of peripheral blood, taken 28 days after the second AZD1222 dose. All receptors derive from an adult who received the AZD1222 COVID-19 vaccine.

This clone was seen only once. This CDR3 is CASSFAGNYGYTF. The CDR3 DNA is TGTGCCAGCAGCTTTGCCGGGAACTATGGCTACACCTTC. The chain combines TRBV7-9 with TRBJ1-2; D unclear. V lost 3 bases and J 2 bases, leaving 7 bases between the germline ends. Looked up from germline, CDR1 is SEHNR and CDR2 is FQNEAQ (reference sequence). This CDR3 region has 13 residues.

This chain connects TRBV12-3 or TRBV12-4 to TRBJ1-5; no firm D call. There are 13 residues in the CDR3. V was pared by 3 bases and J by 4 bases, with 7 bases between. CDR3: CASSFNLNQPQHF. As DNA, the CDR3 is TGTGCCAGCAGTTTTAACCTGAATCAGCCCCAGCATTTT.

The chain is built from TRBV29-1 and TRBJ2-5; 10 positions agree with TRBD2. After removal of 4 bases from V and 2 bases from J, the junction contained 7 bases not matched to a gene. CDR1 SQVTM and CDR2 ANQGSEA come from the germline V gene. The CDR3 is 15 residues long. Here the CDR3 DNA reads TGCAGCGTTGTCGGACTAGCGGATATACAAGAGACCCAGTACTTC. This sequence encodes CSVVGLADIQETQYF.

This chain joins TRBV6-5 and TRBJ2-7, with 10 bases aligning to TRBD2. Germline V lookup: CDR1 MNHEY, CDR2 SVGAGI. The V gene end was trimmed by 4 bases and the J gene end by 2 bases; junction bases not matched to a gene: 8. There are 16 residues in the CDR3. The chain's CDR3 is CASSSDSGRNAYEQYF. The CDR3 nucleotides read TGTGCCAGCAGTTCCGATAGCGGGAGGAACGCCTACGAGCAGTACTTC.

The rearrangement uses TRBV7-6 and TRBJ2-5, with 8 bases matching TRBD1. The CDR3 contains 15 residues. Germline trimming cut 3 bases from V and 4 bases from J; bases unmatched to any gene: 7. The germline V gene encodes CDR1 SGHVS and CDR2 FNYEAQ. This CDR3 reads CASSFGTGFVETQYF. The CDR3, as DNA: TGTGCCAGCAGCTTCGGGACAGGTTTTGTAGAGACCCAGTACTTC.

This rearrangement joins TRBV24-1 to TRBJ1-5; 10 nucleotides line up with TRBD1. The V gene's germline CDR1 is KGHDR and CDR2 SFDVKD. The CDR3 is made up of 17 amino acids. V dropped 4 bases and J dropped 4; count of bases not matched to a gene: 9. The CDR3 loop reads CATSDSPGQGYNQPQHF. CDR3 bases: TGTGCCACCAGTGACTCGCCGGGACAGGGGTATAATCAGCCCCAGCATTTT.

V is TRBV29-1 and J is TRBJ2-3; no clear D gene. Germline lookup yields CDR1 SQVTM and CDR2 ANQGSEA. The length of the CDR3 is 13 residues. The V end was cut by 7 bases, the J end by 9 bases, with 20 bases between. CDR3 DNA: TGCAGCGCCGAAAGGGTTTCCGGAGAAACGCAGTATTTT. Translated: CSAERVSGETQYF.

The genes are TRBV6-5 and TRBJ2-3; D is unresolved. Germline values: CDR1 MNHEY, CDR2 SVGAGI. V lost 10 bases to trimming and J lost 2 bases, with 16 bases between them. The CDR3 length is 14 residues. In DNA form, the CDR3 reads TGTGCCACGTCCTGGATGATGGACACAGATACGCAGTATTTT. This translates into CATSWMMDTDTQYF.

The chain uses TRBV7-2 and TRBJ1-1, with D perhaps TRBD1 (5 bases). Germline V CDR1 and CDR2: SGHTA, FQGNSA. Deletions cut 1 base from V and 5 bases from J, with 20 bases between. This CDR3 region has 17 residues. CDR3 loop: CASSLGGYGGGDTEAFF. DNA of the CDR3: TGTGCCAGCAGCTTAGGGGGATACGGGGGAGGAGATACTGAAGCTTTCTTT.

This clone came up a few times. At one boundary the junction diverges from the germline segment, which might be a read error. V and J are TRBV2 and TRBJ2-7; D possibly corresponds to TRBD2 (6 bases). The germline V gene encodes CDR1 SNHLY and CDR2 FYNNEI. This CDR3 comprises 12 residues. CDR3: CASREGHPKWDF. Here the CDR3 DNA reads TGTGCCAGCAGGGAGGGGCATCCAAAGTGGGACTTC.

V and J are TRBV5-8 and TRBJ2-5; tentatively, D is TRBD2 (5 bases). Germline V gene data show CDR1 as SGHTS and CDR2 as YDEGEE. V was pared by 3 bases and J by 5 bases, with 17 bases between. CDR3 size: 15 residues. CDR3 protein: CASSYPGIVGETQYF. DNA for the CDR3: TGTGCCAGCAGCTACCCGGGGATAGTTGGGGAGACCCAGTACTTC.

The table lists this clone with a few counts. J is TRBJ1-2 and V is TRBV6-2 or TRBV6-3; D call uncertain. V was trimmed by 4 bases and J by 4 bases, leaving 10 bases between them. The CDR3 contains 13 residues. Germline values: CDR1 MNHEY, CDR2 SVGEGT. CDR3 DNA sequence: TGTGCCAGCAGTTCAAGGCCTATCTATGGCTACACCTTC. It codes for CASSSRPIYGYTF.

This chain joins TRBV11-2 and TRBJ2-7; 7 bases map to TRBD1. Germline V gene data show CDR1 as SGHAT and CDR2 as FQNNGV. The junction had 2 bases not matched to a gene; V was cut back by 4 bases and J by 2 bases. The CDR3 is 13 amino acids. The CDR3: CASSSGTAYEQYF. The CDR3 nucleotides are TGTGCCAGCAGCTCGGGGACAGCCTACGAGCAGTACTTC.

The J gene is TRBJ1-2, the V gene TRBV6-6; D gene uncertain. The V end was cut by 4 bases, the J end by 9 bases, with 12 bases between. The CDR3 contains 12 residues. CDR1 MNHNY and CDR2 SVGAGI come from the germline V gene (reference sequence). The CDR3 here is CASSSLGNSYTF. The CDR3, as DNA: TGTGCCAGCAGTTCCCTAGGTAACAGCTACACCTTC.

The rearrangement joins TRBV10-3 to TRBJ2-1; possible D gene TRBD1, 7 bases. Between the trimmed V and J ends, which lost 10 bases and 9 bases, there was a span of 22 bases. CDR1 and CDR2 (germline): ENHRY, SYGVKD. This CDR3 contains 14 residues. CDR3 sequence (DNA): TGTGCCACAGGGGGGCGGACCGAGGATGGTGAGCAGTTCTTC. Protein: CATGGRTEDGEQFF.